The 14 T cell receptor beta chains listed next were all sequenced from one sample in a study of CD8+ T cells in alopecia areata listed by TCRdb under 2018. This sample's time point label indicates: baseline before oral tofacitinib. The library relied on the immunoSEQ multiplex PCR assay. RNA was extracted from all samples and reverse transcribed into cDNA as template for TCR sequencing. In its TCRdb copy, this immuneACCESS table keeps in-frame sequences only and misses some clones. Where compared with another copy, unresolved V genes explain less than half of these, and the others have no known cause. This sample gives about 120,000 clones in total; approximately 48% of them show up just once. Roughly a sixth of the sample comes from the top ten. The material sequenced was CD8+ T cells sorted from blood, taken at week 0. The receptors come from a human donor with alopecia areata.

This clone was counted between two and nine times. The chain combines TRBV29-1 with TRBJ2-7, with a weak D call TRBD2 (5 bases). V was clipped by 0 bases and J by 6 bases, with 12 bases between them. In germline, CDR1 is SQVTM, CDR2 ANQGSEA. The CDR3 sequence is 13 residues long. The CDR3 loop reads CSVEEGNGVEQYF. The DNA of the CDR3 is TGCAGCGTTGAAGAGGGCAACGGGGTCGAGCAGTACTTC.

In the case of this clone: Other DNA sequences in the same sample also yield this CDR3. The rearrangement joins TRBV29-1 to TRBJ2-1, with TRBD2 as a possible D gene (5 bases). V was pared by 6 bases and J by 2 bases, with 8 bases between. This CDR3 has 12 residues. Looked up from germline, CDR1 is SQVTM and CDR2 is ANQGSEA. This CDR3 reads CSVGLAYNEQFF. CDR3 coding DNA: TGCAGCGTCGGACTTGCCTACAATGAGCAGTTCTTC.

This clone appeared a single time. J is TRBJ2-7 and V is TRBV29-1, with D perhaps TRBD1 (6 bases). CDR3 size: 12 residues. In germline, CDR1 is SQVTM, CDR2 ANQGSEA. V dropped 4 bases and J dropped 4 bases, with 11 bases sitting between them. The DNA for the CDR3 is TGCAGCGTTGCACCACAGGGTTACGAGCAGTACTTC. Translation gives CSVAPQGYEQYF.

This clone was seen only once. The V and J genes are TRBV6-5 and TRBJ2-7; D tentatively reads TRBD1 or TRBD2 (5 bases each). Germline V gives CDR1 MNHEY, CDR2 SVGAGI. The CDR3 runs to 13 residues. V lost 7 bases and J 0 bases, leaving 10 bases between the germline ends. Written as DNA, the CDR3 is TGTGCCAGCACTCCAGGGAGCTCCTACGAGCAGTACTTC. It translates to CASTPGSSYEQYF.

This clone was recorded at least ten times. The genes are TRBV9 and TRBJ2-1; 7 nucleotides align to TRBD2. This CDR3 is built from 16 residues. CDR1 is SGDLS, CDR2 YYNGEE, per germline. The junction had 5 bases not matched to a gene; V was cut back by 1 base and J by 1 base. As DNA, the CDR3 is TGTGCCAGCAGCGTATTCCCAGCGGGGTCCTACAATGAGCAGTTCTTC. Translation: CASSVFPAGSYNEQFF.

This clone was counted a single time. This chain connects TRBV30 to TRBJ2-7; D is uncertain. The germline V gene encodes CDR1 GTSNPN and CDR2 SVGIG (reference sequence). Trimming removed 3 bases from V and 2 bases from J, with 14 bases in between. The CDR3 has 14 amino acids. The CDR3 sequence: CAWRRLGPTYEQYF. The DNA of the CDR3 is TGTGCCTGGAGGCGGCTAGGGCCCACCTACGAGCAGTACTTC.

The V call is TRBV4-1, the J call TRBJ1-2, with D hard to call. Germline CDR1 is MGHRA and CDR2 is YSYEKL. The germline V and J ends were trimmed by 0 bases and 3 bases, with 8 bases remaining between them. This CDR3 region has 14 residues. The chain's CDR3 is CASSQDAEDYGYTF. The DNA for the CDR3 is TGCGCCAGCAGCCAAGACGCGGAGGACTATGGCTACACCTTC.

This clone was seen more than once but under ten times. The rearrangement joins TRBV4-1 to TRBJ1-4; 10 bases line up with TRBD1. CDR1 and CDR2 from the germline V gene are MGHRA and YSYEKL. The CDR3 covers 15 residues. V lost 6 bases, J lost 6 bases, and 7 bases stayed unmatched. The CDR3 DNA is TGCGCCAGCAGTTCCCCAGGGACAGGGGATGAAAAACTGTTTTTT. Its translation is CASSSPGTGDEKLFF.

In its sample, this clone was seen a few times. This chain links TRBV5-6 with TRBJ2-7, with D maybe TRBD2 (6 bases). CDR1 and CDR2 (germline): SGHDT, YYEEEE. The CDR3 has 17 residues. With 0 bases removed from V and 3 bases from J, the gap between germline ends came to 19 bases. CDR3 loop: CASSLGGAGVEGYEQYF. The CDR3, as DNA: TGTGCCAGCAGCTTGGGCGGTGCCGGGGTGGAGGGCTACGAGCAGTACTTC.

This chain joins TRBV7-8 and TRBJ1-1; the D gene is possibly TRBD1 (6 bases). This CDR3 has 14 residues. Germline V lookup: CDR1 SGHVS, CDR2 FQNEAQ. Trimming shortened V by 5 bases and J by 7 bases, and 17 bases separated the two germline ends. This chain's CDR3 is CASSPAAGEVEAFF. CDR3 sequence (DNA): TGTGCCAGCAGCCCAGCCGCAGGGGAGGTTGAAGCTTTCTTT.

This sequence joins TRBV20-1 and TRBJ2-7; D is unresolved. The length of the CDR3 is 10 residues. Germline CDR1 reads DFQATT; CDR2 reads SNEGSKA (reference sequence). With 3 bases removed from V and 4 bases from J, the gap between germline ends came to 4 bases. The CDR3 DNA reads TGCAGTGCTAGTGGGTACGAGCAGTACTTC. It translates to CSASGYEQYF.

This clone is a singleton in its sample. The V and J genes are TRBV6-5 and TRBJ2-7; D gene uncertain. This CDR3 comprises 12 residues. The V gene's germline CDR1 is MNHEY and CDR2 SVGAGI. Between the trimmed V and J ends, which lost 6 bases and 3 bases, there was a span of 9 bases. The CDR3 is CASSQGYYEQYF. The CDR3 DNA reads TGTGCCAGCAGCCAAGGGTACTACGAGCAGTACTTC.

V gene TRBV7-9 combines with J gene TRBJ1-2; 7 bases fit TRBD1. The V gene end was trimmed by 4 bases and the J gene end by 3 bases; junction bases not matched to a gene: 11. The CDR3 extends over 16 amino acids. The germline V gene has CDR1 SEHNR and CDR2 FQNEAQ (reference sequence). The CDR3 DNA reads TGTGCCAGCAGCTCACGACAGGGAGGCCCCGACTATGGCTACACCTTC. It encodes CASSSRQGGPDYGYTF.

There are a few counts of this clone. The chain couples TRBV6-5 to TRBJ1-2; possible D gene TRBD1, 6 bases. Trimming took off 5 bases at V and 6 bases at J, with 13 bases between the two ends. The CDR3 runs to 13 residues. The germline CDR1 and CDR2 sequences are MNHEY and SVGAGI. The CDR3: CASSPQGNNGYTF. The DNA of the CDR3 is TGTGCCAGCAGTCCGCAGGGGAACAATGGCTACACCTTC.